The 22 T cell receptor beta chains reported below all come from one sample, sequenced in a study of beta chain features in type 1 diabetes. cDNA synthesis used the whole RNA isolate, giving expressed TCRB sequences. Clones were read by immunoSEQ multiplex PCR, and TCRdb kept only the in-frame ones, dropping some. In the table there are roughly 450,000 clones, approximately 15% of which are singletons. Specimen: naive CD4+ T cells from blood. The receptors shown here come from a young man in good health.

This chain uses TRBV5-6 with TRBJ1-1; D unresolved. The CDR3 runs to 13 residues. V lost 4 bases to trimming and J lost 1 base, with 8 bases between them. Germline loops: CDR1 SGHDT, CDR2 YYEEEE. In nucleotides, the CDR3 is TGTGCCAGCAGCAGGGCCCCGAACACTGAAGCTTTCTTT. Its translation is CASSRAPNTEAFF.

The rearrangement uses TRBV7-8 and TRBJ2-5; 12 nucleotides match TRBD2. CDR1 is SGHVS, CDR2 FQNEAQ, per germline. The CDR3 sequence is 17 residues long. The V gene end was trimmed by 5 bases and the J gene end by 4 bases; junction bases not matched to a gene: 11. CDR3 region: CASSPYPSGGAVETQYF. Here the CDR3 DNA reads TGTGCCAGCAGCCCATACCCTAGCGGGGGGGCCGTAGAGACCCAGTACTTC.

J is TRBJ2-5 and V is TRBV29-1; 13 bases agree with TRBD2. The CDR3 runs to 14 residues. V dropped 8 bases and J dropped 5; count of bases not matched to a gene: 8. Looked up from germline, CDR1 is SQVTM and CDR2 is ANQGSEA. CDR3 coding DNA: TGCAGCTCTGGACTAGCGGGAGCCCAGGAGACCCAGTACTTC. Translated, it gives CSSGLAGAQETQYF.

This rearrangement joins TRBV18 to TRBJ1-5; D remains ambiguous. V was shortened by 2 bases and J by 3 bases, with 5 bases between the two germline ends. Germline CDR1 and CDR2: KGHSH and LQKENI. This CDR3 is built from 13 residues. The CDR3 region has the DNA TGTGCCAGCTCACCAGCTTCCAATCAGCCCCAGCATTTT. Protein: CASSPASNQPQHF. The variable domain in full, completed from reference TRBV18 and TRBJ1-5, reads NAGVMQNPRHLVRRRGQEARLRCSPMKGHSHVYWYRQLPEEGLKFMVYLQKENIIDESGMPKERFSAEFPKEGPSILRIQQVVRGDSAAYFCASSPASNQPQHFGDGTRLSIL.

This clone was seen only a few times. V and J are TRBV7-2 and TRBJ2-5; 11 bases are a match to TRBD2. Per the germline V gene, CDR1 is SGHTA and CDR2 is FQGNSA. The length of the CDR3 is 15 residues. V shed 3 bases, J shed 5 bases, and the junction held 5 bases outside the gene matches. CDR3 DNA sequence: TGTGCCAGCAGCTTGGATAGCGGGAGGGGGGAGACCCAGTACTTC. Amino acids: CASSLDSGRGETQYF.

The chain has TRBV11-2 and TRBJ2-3; 8 nucleotides match TRBD1. Germline-derived CDR1 and CDR2 are SGHAT and FQNNGV. The CDR3 consists of 17 residues. V was pared by 0 bases and J by 7 bases, with 12 bases of the junction left unmatched. In DNA, the CDR3 is TGTGCCAGCAGCTTAGATTCAGTACCAGGGGGCGGATATACGCAGTATTTT. Encoded protein: CASSLDSVPGGGYTQYF.

The V and J genes are TRBV29-1 and TRBJ1-2; 11 positions match TRBD1. CDR3 length equals 12 residues. V lost 6 bases and J lost 7; bases outside the gene matches: 4. Germline CDR1 reads SQVTM; CDR2 reads ANQGSEA. CDR3 nucleotide sequence: TGCAGCGTCGCGGACAGGGGGCTTGGCTACACCTTC. Translation: CSVADRGLGYTF.

The chain links TRBV4-3 to TRBJ2-3; TRBD1 matches at 10 bases. Germline V CDR1 and CDR2: LGHNA, YSLEER. CDR3 length equals 16 residues. The V gene end was trimmed by 1 base and the J gene end by 5 bases; junction bases not matched to a gene: 6. The CDR3 is CASSQVGQGSVDTQYF. In nucleotides, the CDR3 is TGCGCCAGCAGCCAAGTGGGACAGGGGTCAGTAGATACGCAGTATTTT.

The chain carries TRBV7-9 and TRBJ2-2; D is ambiguous. Germline loops: CDR1 SEHNR, CDR2 FQNEAQ (reference sequence). The V gene lost 4 bases and the J gene lost 0 bases, with 9 bases spanning the gap. This CDR3 region has 15 residues. The DNA of the CDR3 is TGTGCCAGCAGCTACGGGCCTTCGAACACCGGGGAGCTGTTTTTT. It is translated as CASSYGPSNTGELFF.

This clone has only a few counts. This chain connects TRBV27 to TRBJ1-6; D is uncertain. Looked up from germline, CDR1 is MNHEY and CDR2 is SMNVEV (reference sequence). V gave up 4 bases and J gave up 7 bases, with 8 bases separating them. The CDR3 extends over 13 amino acids. In DNA, the CDR3 is TGTGCCAGCAGTTACCAAAGAAATTCACCCCTCCACTTT. It encodes CASSYQRNSPLHF.

V and J are TRBV18 and TRBJ2-2; D is ambiguous. The CDR3 has 15 residues. CDR1 is KGHSH and CDR2 is LQKENI in the germline V gene. V was cut by 1 base and J by 1 base, with 7 bases left in between. The CDR3 DNA reads TGTGCCAGCTCACCACGGACGGTGAACACCGGGGAGCTGTTTTTT. This codes for CASSPRTVNTGELFF. Full variable domain (remainder filled in from reference TRBV18 and TRBJ2-2): NAGVMQNPRHLVRRRGQEARLRCSPMKGHSHVYWYRQLPEEGLKFMVYLQKENIIDESGMPKERFSAEFPKEGPSILRIQQVVRGDSAAYFCASSPRTVNTGELFFGEGSRLTVL.

The chain links TRBV10-2 to TRBJ2-7, with D possibly matching TRBD1 (5 bases). V was clipped by 5 bases and J by 6 bases, with 17 bases between them. CDR3 length: 14 amino acids. Per the germline V gene, CDR1 is WSHSY and CDR2 is SAAADI. The DNA for the CDR3 is TGCGCCAGCAGTAGAGGTCAGGGAACCGGCGAGCAGTACTTC. Residues: CASSRGQGTGEQYF.

The table lists this clone with a few counts. The chain joins TRBV9 to TRBJ1-1, with D tentatively TRBD1 (5 bases). The V gene's germline CDR1 is SGDLS and CDR2 YYNGEE. Trimming pared 1 base from V and 1 base from J, leaving 11 bases between. The CDR3 is made up of 15 amino acids. CDR3 nucleotides: TGTGCCAGCAGCGTACAGGGAGTGGGGAACACTGAAGCTTTCTTT. Translation gives CASSVQGVGNTEAFF.

This clone has just a few counts. The V gene is TRBV15, the J gene TRBJ2-3; tentative D call: TRBD1 (5 bases). This CDR3 comprises 14 residues. V lost 1 base and J 5 bases, leaving 10 bases between the germline ends. CDR1 and CDR2 (germline): LNHNV, YYDKDF (reference sequence). CDR3 nucleotide sequence: TGTGCCACCAGCAGAGCCAGGGTAGTAGATACGCAGTATTTT. It specifies CATSRARVVDTQYF. The complete variable domain, with remaining parts taken from reference TRBV15 and TRBJ2-3, reads DAMVIQNPRYQVTQFGKPVTLSCSQTLNHNVMYWYQQKSSQAPKLLFHYYDKDFNNEADTPDNFQSRRPNTSFCFLDIRSPGLGDTAMYLCATSRARVVDTQYFGPGTRLTVL.

This clone appeared a few times. The chain's CDR3 is CSVAAGLNQPQHF. The DNA for the CDR3 is TGCAGCGTTGCCGCAGGGTTAAACCAGCCCCAGCATTTT. The V call is TRBV29-1, the J call TRBJ1-5; TRBD1 is a possible D gene (5 bases). The CDR3 runs to 13 residues. The germline gives CDR1 SQVTM, CDR2 ANQGSEA. Trimming removed 4 bases at V and 7 bases at J, with 14 bases between. Filled out from reference TRBV29-1 and TRBJ1-5, the complete variable domain reads SAVISQKPSRDICQRGTSLTIQCQVDSQVTMMFWYRQQPGQSLTLIATANQGSEATYESGFVIDKFPISRPNLTFSTLTVSNMSPEDSSIYLCSVAAGLNQPQHFGDGTRLSIL.

This clone was detected a few times. The rearrangement links TRBV23-1 to TRBJ2-7, with D tentatively TRBD1 (5 bases). TRBV23-1 is filed as an ORF, its function uncertain. The CDR3 totals 13 residues. The V end lost 0 bases, the J end lost 6 bases, and 9 bases lay between the germline ends. The CDR3 nucleotides read TGCGCCAGCAGTCAATCCTCAGGGTGCGAGCAGTACGTC. This translates into CASSQSSGCEQYV.

This clone was found a few times. V is TRBV25-1 and J is TRBJ2-1, with a possible D match to TRBD2 (6 bases). Per the germline V gene, CDR1 is MGHDK and CDR2 is SYGVNS. The CDR3 totals 12 residues. The V end lost 7 bases, the J end lost 6 bases, and 10 bases lay between the germline ends. The CDR3 reads CASKGDSNEQFF. CDR3 nucleotides: TGTGCCAGCAAAGGGGACTCCAATGAGCAGTTCTTC.

The J gene is TRBJ2-5, the V gene TRBV7-2; tentative D call: TRBD1 (5 bases). Germline V lookup: CDR1 SGHTA, CDR2 FQGNSA. V was clipped by 7 bases and J by 4 bases, with 19 bases between them. CDR3 length: 15 amino acids. The CDR3 loop is CASTFQGGRRETQYF. The CDR3 DNA reads TGTGCCAGCACCTTCCAGGGTGGACGGAGAGAGACCCAGTACTTC.

The rearrangement joins TRBV7-9 to TRBJ2-1; D not resolved. V dropped 5 bases and J dropped 9 bases, with 11 bases sitting between them. The V gene's germline CDR1 is SEHNR and CDR2 FQNEAQ (reference sequence). The CDR3 totals 12 residues. The chain's CDR3 is CASSPVLGEQFF. CDR3 nucleotide sequence: TGTGCCAGCAGCCCCGTCCTGGGTGAGCAGTTCTTC.

This chain uses TRBV5-1 with TRBJ2-7; no clear D gene. The CDR3 consists of 12 residues. Germline values: CDR1 SGHRS, CDR2 YFSETQ. V lost 4 bases, J lost 2 bases, and 7 bases lay in between. The CDR3 nucleotides read TGCGCCAGCAGCGAAGCAACCTACGAGCAGTACTTC. It specifies CASSEATYEQYF.

The rearrangement uses TRBV11-1 and TRBJ1-2; D not certain. The CDR3 is 14 amino acids. Germline CDR1 SGHAT, CDR2 FQDESV (reference sequence). V was pared by 4 bases and J by 8 bases, with 17 bases between. The CDR3 sequence: CASSSDSPGGGYTF. The CDR3 DNA is TGTGCCAGCAGCTCAGATTCCCCAGGAGGAGGCTACACCTTC.

The chain combines TRBV11-2 with TRBJ2-5; D unresolved. The CDR3 consists of 15 residues. In germline, CDR1 is SGHAT, CDR2 FQNNGV. V lost 5 bases and J lost 5, with 18 bases in between. The CDR3 reads CASSPTDWDRETQYF. Written as DNA, the CDR3 is TGTGCCAGCAGCCCAACTGACTGGGATAGGGAGACCCAGTACTTC. The entire variable domain, with the rest obtained from reference TRBV11-2 and TRBJ2-5, is as follows: EAGVAQSPRYKIIEKRQSVAFWCNPISGHATLYWYQQILGQGPKLLIQFQNNGVVDDSQLPKDRFSAERLKGVDSTLKIQPAKLEDSAVYLCASSPTDWDRETQYFGPGTRLLVL.